The T cell receptor (beta chain) described here comes from a study of T-cell memory formation after mild COVID-19. This clonotype was seen a few times. TCRalpha and TCRbeta libraries used 5'RACE with constant-segment primers and UMIs. TCRdb re-called the 5' RACE reads with MiXCR, one entry per CDR3 protein. The data show roughly 560,000 distinct CDR3 sequences, with around 20% seen just once and 12% held by the top ten. The CDR3 runs to 17 residues. V lost 5 bases, J lost 6 bases, and 26 bases lay in between. Germline CDR1 SGHAT, CDR2 FQNNGV. The sequence was collected from an adult woman who had mild COVID-19 (a few samples of this study predate the infection). Cell type and time point are not known. The sample consisted of PBMCs or a T cell subset sorted from them (not recorded which). The chain links TRBV11-2 to TRBJ2-7, with D possibly being TRBD2 (5 bases). CDR3 sequence (DNA): TGTGCCAGCAGCCCTTCCTCGCCCCCTGGACTGGGGAGCGAGCAGTACTTC. The encoded protein is CASSPSSPPGLGSEQYF.